What follows are 18 T cell receptor beta chains derived from one specimen sequenced in a study of PD-L1 blockade in urothelial cancer. Time point meaning: peripheral blood 6 weeks after treatment start. Generated by immunoSEQ multiplex PCR, the TCRdb table keeps only in-frame clones and is missing some. The sample lists around 40,000 clones, about 85% seen once, with 2% to 3% in the top ten. The sequencing used PBMCs, collected around atezolizumab (anti-PD-L1) treatment. The origin of the receptors is a man in his 70s with urothelial cancer.

The V call is TRBV6-1, the J call TRBJ2-5, with TRBD1 matching 7 bases. V was clipped by 5 bases and J by 5 bases; unmatched bases: 14. The germline gives CDR1 MNHNS, CDR2 SASEGT. This CDR3 region has 16 residues. The CDR3, as DNA: TGTGCCAGCAGTCAAGACCGACAGGGTTTAGGGGAGACCCAGTACTTC. Translation gives CASSQDRQGLGETQYF.

This sequence joins TRBV27 and TRBJ1-1; 8 positions agree with TRBD1. V was clipped by 7 bases and J by 7 bases; unmatched bases: 14. The length of the CDR3 is 15 residues. Per germline, CDR1 MNHEY and CDR2 SMNVEV (reference sequence). The chain's CDR3 is CASTRTGLISGEAFF. For the CDR3, the DNA is TGTGCCAGCACCCGGACAGGGTTGATATCAGGTGAAGCTTTCTTT.

The chain is built from TRBV11-2 and TRBJ1-1; weak D call: TRBD1 (5 bases). Germline lookup yields CDR1 SGHAT and CDR2 FQNNGV. The V gene lost 1 base and the J gene lost 4 bases, with 7 bases spanning the gap. This CDR3 region has 13 residues. This CDR3 is CASSLGRVTEAFF. CDR3 in DNA: TGTGCCAGCAGCTTAGGCAGGGTCACTGAAGCTTTCTTT.

This sequence joins TRBV4-1 and TRBJ2-1, with 9 bases that match TRBD2. Losses at the gene ends were 1 base for V and 3 bases for J; bases not matched to a gene: 1. Germline lookup yields CDR1 MGHRA and CDR2 YSYEKL. CDR3 size: 15 residues. CDR3 bases: TGCGCCAGCAGCCAAGTAGCGGGGGTCTACAATGAGCAGTTCTTC. Translated, it gives CASSQVAGVYNEQFF.

V is TRBV28 and J is TRBJ2-2, with D possibly being TRBD2 (5 bases). Germline V gene data show CDR1 as MDHEN and CDR2 as SYDVKM. V dropped 3 bases and J dropped 6 bases, with 14 bases sitting between them. The CDR3 is 15 amino acids. DNA of the CDR3: TGTGCCAGCAGTTTGCTTCCGGGGAGCGCCGGGGAGCTGTTTTTT. It yields the protein CASSLLPGSAGELFF.

This chain connects TRBV7-9 to TRBJ1-1, with D possibly matching TRBD1 (5 bases). The V gene lost 5 bases and the J gene lost 6 bases, with 16 bases spanning the gap. The CDR3 has 14 residues. Germline lookup yields CDR1 SEHNR and CDR2 FQNEAQ (reference sequence). The CDR3: CASSPGSRYAEAFF. CDR3 in DNA: TGTGCCAGCAGCCCAGGGTCGCGGTACGCTGAAGCTTTCTTT. The entire variable domain, with the rest obtained from reference TRBV7-9 and TRBJ1-1, is as follows: DTGVSQNPRHKITKRGQNVTFRCDPISEHNRLYWYRQTLGQGPEFLTYFQNEAQLEKSRLLSDRFSAERPKGSFSTLEIQRTEQGDSAMYLCASSPGSRYAEAFFGQGTRLTVV.

This chain connects TRBV5-8 to TRBJ1-1; possible D gene TRBD1, 6 bases. The CDR3 has 14 residues. Per germline, CDR1 SGHTS and CDR2 YDEGEE. Trimming stripped 0 bases from V and 1 base from J, with 7 bases between. CDR3 DNA sequence: TGTGCCAGCAGCTTGGTGGGACAGAACACTGAAGCTTTCTTT. Residues: CASSLVGQNTEAFF.

The V and J genes are TRBV6-1 and TRBJ2-5, with 9 bases lining up with TRBD1. The length of the CDR3 is 15 residues. Trimming cost V 4 bases and J 2 bases; bases outside gene matches: 5. Germline lookup yields CDR1 MNHNS and CDR2 SASEGT. The CDR3 bases are TGTGCCAGCAGTGGGGCCGGGACAGGGCAAGAGACCCAGTACTTC. It translates to CASSGAGTGQETQYF.

This rearrangement joins TRBV2 to TRBJ1-5; D gene unclear. The CDR3 has 14 amino acids. The germline CDR1 and CDR2 sequences are SNHLY and FYNNEI. V was cut by 10 bases and J by 0 bases, with 13 bases left in between. The CDR3, as DNA: TGTGCCACCGCTGAGGGTCATAGCAATCAGCCCCAGCATTTT. Protein sequence: CATAEGHSNQPQHF.

The chain couples TRBV4-2 to TRBJ2-3; D not resolved. This CDR3 is 16 amino acids long. Per the germline V gene, CDR1 is LGHNA and CDR2 is YNFKEQ. The V end lost 4 bases, the J end lost 0 bases, and 14 bases lay between the germline ends. The DNA for the CDR3 is TGTGCCAGCAGCCCTTCTATCGCTAGAAGCACAGATACGCAGTATTTT. Protein sequence: CASSPSIARSTDTQYF.

The V call is TRBV7-3, the J call TRBJ1-2; D is undetermined. Trimming removed 5 bases at V and 8 bases at J, with 15 bases between. Germline V gene sequence: CDR1 SGHTA, CDR2 FQGTGA. This CDR3 has 13 residues. CDR3 region: CASSQGGYEGYTF. DNA of the CDR3: TGTGCCAGCAGCCAAGGAGGGTACGAGGGCTACACCTTC.

The V and J genes are TRBV30 and TRBJ1-5; a possible D gene is TRBD1 (5 bases). Looked up from germline, CDR1 is GTSNPN and CDR2 is SVGIG (reference sequence). V was cut by 4 bases and J by 2 bases, with 9 bases left in between. The CDR3 covers 13 residues. The CDR3 sequence: CAWKTGGNQPQHF. In DNA, the CDR3 is TGTGCCTGGAAAACGGGGGGCAATCAGCCCCAGCATTTT.

This clone was detected only a few times. This chain links TRBV18 with TRBJ1-3, with TRBD1 matching 10 bases. Per germline, CDR1 KGHSH and CDR2 LQKENI. This CDR3 is built from 15 residues. J lost 6 bases, V lost 6 bases, and 8 bases had no gene match. The CDR3 DNA sequence: TGTGCCAGCTCCCCGGGGACAGGGGCGGCAAACACCATATATTTT. Translated: CASSPGTGAANTIYF. Together with reference TRBV18 and TRBJ1-3, the CDR3 gives the full variable domain: NAGVMQNPRHLVRRRGQEARLRCSPMKGHSHVYWYRQLPEEGLKFMVYLQKENIIDESGMPKERFSAEFPKEGPSILRIQQVVRGDSAAYFCASSPGTGAANTIYFGEGSWLTVV.

The chain combines TRBV21-1 with TRBJ1-1. TRBV21-1 is flagged as a pseudogene. The CDR3 sequence is 15 residues long. CDR3 DNA sequence: TGTGCCAGCAATTCCCGACGAGAGGTGAACACTGAAGCTTTCTTT. Its protein product is CASNSRREVNTEAFF.

The chain combines TRBV7-2 with TRBJ2-7, with D unclear. V shed 5 bases and J shed 6 bases, with 8 bases lying between them. Germline CDR1 is SGHTA and CDR2 is FQGNSA. This CDR3 is 11 amino acids long. In nucleotides, the CDR3 is TGTGCCAGCAGCCTCCACGGCGAGCAGTACTTC. This codes for CASSLHGEQYF.

J is TRBJ1-2 and V is TRBV7-8, with a tentative D call TRBD1 (6 bases). CDR1 and CDR2 (germline): SGHVS, FQNEAQ. V was pared by 3 bases and J by 7 bases, with 15 bases between. The CDR3 length is 14 residues. The CDR3 sequence: CASSFEGTRFGYTF. DNA of the CDR3: TGTGCCAGCAGCTTCGAGGGGACAAGATTTGGCTACACCTTC.

This clone was detected once. The chain is built from TRBV2 and TRBJ1-2; D might be TRBD1 (5 bases). The CDR3 loop spans 13 amino acids. The ends were cut back, 6 bases at V and 1 base at J, with 9 bases in the middle. The V gene's germline CDR1 is SNHLY and CDR2 FYNNEI. The CDR3 nucleotides read TGTGCCAGCAGCCCCGACAGTAACTATGGCTACACCTTC. It translates to CASSPDSNYGYTF.

This clone was counted between two and nine times. Distinct nucleotide sequences in the sample also encode this CDR3. The J gene is TRBJ2-1, the V gene TRBV4-1; the match to TRBD2 covers 9 bases. CDR1 is MGHRA and CDR2 is YSYEKL in the germline V gene. There are 15 residues in the CDR3. J gave up 7 bases and V 0 bases, and 4 bases lay outside the gene matches. CDR3: CASSQDLAGKNEQFF. CDR3 DNA sequence: TGCGCCAGCAGCCAAGACCTAGCGGGAAAGAATGAGCAGTTCTTC.